The clone carrying this TCR beta chain was observed a handful of times. Antigen specificity is unknown. From the RT-PCR reads, TCRdb called clonotypes with MiXCR, one entry per CDR3 protein. The sample gives hundreds of thousands of distinct CDR3 sequences, less than 15% of which show up once; 6% to 9.5% is in the top ten. CDR1 SGHKS and CDR2 YYEKEE come from the germline V gene (reference sequence). The CDR3 has 13 amino acids. The V gene lost 1 base and the J gene lost 5 bases, with 9 bases spanning the gap. This sample is drawn from a study of response to subunit inactivated influenza vaccine. Study findings and constraints: Authors proposed each seasonal influenza vaccination draws in few new T cells.

This material consisted of PBMCs from blood, taken approximately 15 days before vaccination. The clonotype comes from a man aged 45 to 65 who received an inactivated influenza vaccine. The V and J genes are TRBV5-5 and TRBJ1-2; possible D gene TRBD1, 5 bases. CDR3 nucleotide sequence: TGTGCCAGCAGCTTGCTGGGGGAGTATGGCTACACCTTC. Protein sequence: CASSLLGEYGYTF.